Described below is a single T cell receptor (beta chain) sequence and its context. This record belongs to a study of blood T cell repertoires in COVID-19. The overall study: Acute and convalescent COVID-19 specimens originated in the United States, Italy and Spain.

As handled by the study authors: Nucleated cell number was recorded as an estimate derived from reference gene primer amplification. Libraries were prepared by immunoSEQ multiplex PCR; TCRdb keeps only in-frame clonotypes and omits some of them. V and J calls and clone size are as listed in that table; D and trimming were resolved from the DNA. Here the sample spans some 140,000 clones, 85% to 90% being singletons. The specimen sequenced was peripheral blood. This TCR came from a man between 50 and 59 years old with active or convalescent COVID-19.

CDR3 coding DNA: TGTGCCAGCCCTCCAAGCGGGGGACTGGACTTCCGCTCCTACGAGCAGTACTTC. Protein product: CASPPSGGLDFRSYEQYF. This chain uses TRBV28 with TRBJ2-7, with 8 bases aligning to TRBD2. The CDR3 has 18 amino acids. CDR1 MDHEN and CDR2 SYDVKM come from the germline V gene. The V segment lost 8 bases and the J segment 0 bases; nucleotides outside the gene matches: 18.